This T cell receptor beta chain was sequenced during a study of CD8 T cells in ankylosing spondylitis. V lost 0 bases and J lost 3; bases outside the gene matches: 7. Germline lookup yields CDR1 DFQATT and CDR2 SNEGSKA (reference sequence). This CDR3 contains 16 residues. TCRdb re-called the 5' RACE reads with MiXCR, one entry per CDR3 protein. The data show roughly 130,000 distinct CDR3 sequences, 7% to 10% seen once. The chain recombines TRBV20-1 with TRBJ2-5; 10 bases are a match to TRBD2. The sequencing sample was made of blood, either unsorted or a sorted T cell fraction (not recorded which). The receptor was isolated from a male donor with ankylosing spondylitis or in good health (not recorded which). This CDR3 reads CSARDSGRALKETQYF. The CDR3 nucleotides are TGCAGTGCTAGAGACAGCGGGAGGGCCCTCAAAGAGACCCAGTACTTC.